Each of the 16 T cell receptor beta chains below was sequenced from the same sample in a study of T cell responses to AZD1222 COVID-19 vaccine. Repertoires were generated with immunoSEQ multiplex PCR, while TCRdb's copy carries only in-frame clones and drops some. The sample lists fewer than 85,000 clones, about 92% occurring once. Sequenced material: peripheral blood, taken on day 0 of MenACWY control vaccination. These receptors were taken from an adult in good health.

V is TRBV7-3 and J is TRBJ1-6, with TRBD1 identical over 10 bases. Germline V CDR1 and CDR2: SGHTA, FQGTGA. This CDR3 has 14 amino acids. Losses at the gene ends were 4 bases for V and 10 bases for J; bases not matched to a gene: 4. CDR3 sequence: CASSSGTGVSPLHF. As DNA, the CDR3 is TGTGCCAGCAGCTCCGGGACAGGGGTATCACCCCTCCACTTT.

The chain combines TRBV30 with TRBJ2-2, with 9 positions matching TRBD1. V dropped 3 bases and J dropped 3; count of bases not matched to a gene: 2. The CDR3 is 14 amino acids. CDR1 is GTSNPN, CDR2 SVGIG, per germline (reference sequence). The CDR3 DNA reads TGTGCCTGGAGACAGGGGGCCGACACCGGGGAGCTGTTTTTT. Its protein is CAWRQGADTGELFF.

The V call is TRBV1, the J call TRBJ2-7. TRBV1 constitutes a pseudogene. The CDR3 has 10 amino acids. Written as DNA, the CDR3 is TGCACCAGCAGCCTGGTGGAGCAGTACTTC. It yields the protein CTSSLVEQYF.

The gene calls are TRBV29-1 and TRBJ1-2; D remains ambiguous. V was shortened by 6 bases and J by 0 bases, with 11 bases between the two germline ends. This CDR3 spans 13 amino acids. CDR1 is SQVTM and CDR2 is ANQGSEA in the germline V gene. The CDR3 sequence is CSVGRLSNYGYTF. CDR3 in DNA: TGCAGCGTCGGACGGCTTTCTAACTATGGCTACACCTTC.

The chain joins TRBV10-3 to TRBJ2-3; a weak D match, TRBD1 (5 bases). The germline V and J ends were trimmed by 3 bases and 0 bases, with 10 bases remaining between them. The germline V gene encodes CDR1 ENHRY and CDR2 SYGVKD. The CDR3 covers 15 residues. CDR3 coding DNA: TGTGCCATCAGTGATGGACACCCAAGCACAGATACGCAGTATTTT. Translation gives CAISDGHPSTDTQYF.

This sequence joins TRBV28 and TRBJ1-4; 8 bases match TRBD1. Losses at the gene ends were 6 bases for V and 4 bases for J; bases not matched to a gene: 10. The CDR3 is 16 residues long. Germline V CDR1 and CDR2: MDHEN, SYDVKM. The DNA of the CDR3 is TGTGCCAGCAGCACAACGGGGACAGGTAGTAATGAAAAACTGTTTTTT. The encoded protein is CASSTTGTGSNEKLFF.

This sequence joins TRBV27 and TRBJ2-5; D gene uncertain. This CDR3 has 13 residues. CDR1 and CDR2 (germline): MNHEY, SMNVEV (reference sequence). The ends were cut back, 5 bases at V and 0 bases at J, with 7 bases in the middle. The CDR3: CASSPRNQETQYF. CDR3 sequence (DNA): TGTGCCAGCAGTCCCCGAAACCAAGAGACCCAGTACTTC.

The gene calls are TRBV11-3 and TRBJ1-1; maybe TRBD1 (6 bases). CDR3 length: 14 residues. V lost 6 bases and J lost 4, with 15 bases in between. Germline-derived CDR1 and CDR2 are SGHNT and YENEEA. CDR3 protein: CASSPGGQITEAFF. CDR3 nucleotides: TGTGCCAGCAGTCCGGGAGGACAGATCACTGAAGCTTTCTTT.

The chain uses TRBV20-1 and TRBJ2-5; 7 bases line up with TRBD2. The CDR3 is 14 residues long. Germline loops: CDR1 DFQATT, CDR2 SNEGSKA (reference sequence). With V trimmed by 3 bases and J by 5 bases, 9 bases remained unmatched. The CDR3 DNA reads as TGCAGTGCTAGTGCGACTAGCCGGGGGGAGACCCAGTACTTC. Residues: CSASATSRGETQYF.

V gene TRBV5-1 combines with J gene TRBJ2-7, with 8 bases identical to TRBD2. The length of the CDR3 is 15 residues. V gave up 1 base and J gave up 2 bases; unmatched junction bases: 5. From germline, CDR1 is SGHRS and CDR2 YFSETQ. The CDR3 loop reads CASSLSGLVTYEQYF. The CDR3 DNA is TGCGCCAGCAGCTTGTCGGGACTAGTAACCTACGAGCAGTACTTC.

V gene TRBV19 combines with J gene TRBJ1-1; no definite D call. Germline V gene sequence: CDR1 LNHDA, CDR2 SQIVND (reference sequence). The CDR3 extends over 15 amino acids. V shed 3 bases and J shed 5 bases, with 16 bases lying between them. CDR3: CASSIDSRVGTEAFF. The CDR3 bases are TGTGCCAGTAGTATCGACTCAAGGGTTGGGACTGAAGCTTTCTTT.

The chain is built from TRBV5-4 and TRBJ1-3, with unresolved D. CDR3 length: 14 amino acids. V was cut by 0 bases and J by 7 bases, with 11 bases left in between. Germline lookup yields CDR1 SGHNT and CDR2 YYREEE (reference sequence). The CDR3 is CASSLEGRWNTIYF. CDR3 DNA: TGTGCCAGCAGCTTGGAAGGCCGCTGGAACACCATATATTTT.

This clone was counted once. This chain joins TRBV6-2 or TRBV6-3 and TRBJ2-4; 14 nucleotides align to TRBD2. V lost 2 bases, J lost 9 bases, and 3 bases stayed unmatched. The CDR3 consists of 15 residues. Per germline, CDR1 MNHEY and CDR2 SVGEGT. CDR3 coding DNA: TGTGCCAGCAGTTACGGGGGACTAGCGGGAGTCATTCAGTACTTC. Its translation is CASSYGGLAGVIQYF.

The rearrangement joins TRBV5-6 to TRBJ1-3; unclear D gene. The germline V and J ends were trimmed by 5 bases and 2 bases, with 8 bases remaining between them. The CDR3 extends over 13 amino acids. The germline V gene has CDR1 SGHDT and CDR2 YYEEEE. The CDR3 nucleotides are TGTGCCAGCAGGTCCATTACTGGAAACACCATATATTTT. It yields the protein CASRSITGNTIYF.

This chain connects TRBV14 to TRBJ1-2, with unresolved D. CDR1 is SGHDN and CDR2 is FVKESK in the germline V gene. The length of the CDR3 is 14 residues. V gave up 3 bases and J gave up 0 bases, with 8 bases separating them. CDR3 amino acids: CASSHGQTNYGYTF. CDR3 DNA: TGTGCCAGCAGCCATGGTCAGACTAACTATGGCTACACCTTC.

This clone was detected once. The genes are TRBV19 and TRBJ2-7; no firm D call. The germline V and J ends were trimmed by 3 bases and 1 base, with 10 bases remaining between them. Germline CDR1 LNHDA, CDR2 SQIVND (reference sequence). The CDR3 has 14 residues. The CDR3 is CASSISSRSYEQYF. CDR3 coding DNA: TGTGCCAGTAGTATCAGCAGCAGATCCTACGAGCAGTACTTC. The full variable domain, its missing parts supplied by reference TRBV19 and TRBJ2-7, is DGGITQSPKYLFRKEGQNVTLSCEQNLNHDAMYWYRQDPGQGLRLIYYSQIVNDFQKGDIAEGYSVSREKKESFPLTVTSAQKNPTAFYLCASSISSRSYEQYFGPGTRLTVT.